This TCR beta chain is from a study of vaccination effects on CD4 cells after COVID-19. Profiling relied on immunoSEQ multiplex PCR, and the TCRdb table lists in-frame clones only, not all of them. The data show 25,000 to 30,000 clones, with 55% to 75% seen just once and roughly 9% held by the top ten. ViraFEST expansion of antigen-specific CD4+ T cells with viral peptide pools preceded sequencing. At the end of 10 days of culture, CD4+ T cells were isolated. The participants, recipients of two vaccine doses, got either BNT162b2 or mRNA-1273. None of the vaccinated had previously contracted SARS-CoV-2, and their nucleocapsid antibodies tested negative. Cultures had half their medium replaced with IL-2 medium on days 3 and 7. CDR3 size: 13 residues. Germline-derived CDR1 and CDR2 are LNHDA and SQIVND (reference sequence). V was trimmed by 8 bases and J by 2 bases, leaving 10 bases between them. On this clone itself: No antigen is known for it.

This TCR derives from a human donor who received a COVID-19 vaccine. The chain carries TRBV19 and TRBJ1-5; D may be TRBD1 (6 bases). The sequences come from CD4+ T cells from PBMCs cultured with HCoV-NL63 spike peptides, collected after COVID-19 vaccination. This CDR3 is CASAPGGNQPQHF. The CDR3 region has the DNA TGTGCCAGTGCCCCAGGGGGCAATCAGCCCCAGCATTTT.